This passage covers 3 T cell receptor beta chains from one sample sequenced in a study of blood T cells in healthy people across ages. A sample-barcoded 5' primer and a J-beta primer mix were used in a second PCR of roughly 7 to 11 cycles. TCRdb itself ran the 5' RACE reads through MiXCR, one entry per CDR3 protein. The data show some 640,000 distinct CDR3 sequences, around 31% seen once. What was sequenced was blood. All receptors derive from a woman older than 75 in good health.

With respect to this clonotype: Just one base apart from a much larger clone, this may be a read error. V is TRBV9 and J is TRBJ1-1; TRBD1 might be the D (5 bases). The CDR3 loop spans 13 amino acids. Germline CDR1 is SGDLS and CDR2 is YYNGEE. CDR3 residues: CAGSQGANTEAFF. CDR3 sequence (DNA): TGTGCCGGCAGCCAGGGAGCGAACACTGAAGCTTTCTTT.

About this clonotype itself: One base away lies a much larger clone, so this may be a sequencing read error. The V call is TRBV29-1, the J call TRBJ2-1; no firm D call. V was trimmed by 7 bases and J by 13 bases, leaving 17 bases between them. The length of the CDR3 is 11 residues. Germline V CDR1 and CDR2: SQVTM, ANQGSEA. DNA for the CDR3: TGCAGCGCCCAAAGCCAGGAGACCCAGTTCTTC. Residues: CSAQSQETQFF.

This clonotype appeared a few times. The chain carries TRBV12-3 or TRBV12-4 and TRBJ1-5; possibly TRBD1 for D (5 bases). The V and J ends lost 4 bases and 1 base respectively, with 8 bases between them. The CDR3 spans 14 residues. CDR3 amino acids: CASSWAGSNQPQHF. The CDR3 DNA reads as TGTGCCAGCAGTTGGGCAGGGAGCAATCAGCCCCAGCATTTT.